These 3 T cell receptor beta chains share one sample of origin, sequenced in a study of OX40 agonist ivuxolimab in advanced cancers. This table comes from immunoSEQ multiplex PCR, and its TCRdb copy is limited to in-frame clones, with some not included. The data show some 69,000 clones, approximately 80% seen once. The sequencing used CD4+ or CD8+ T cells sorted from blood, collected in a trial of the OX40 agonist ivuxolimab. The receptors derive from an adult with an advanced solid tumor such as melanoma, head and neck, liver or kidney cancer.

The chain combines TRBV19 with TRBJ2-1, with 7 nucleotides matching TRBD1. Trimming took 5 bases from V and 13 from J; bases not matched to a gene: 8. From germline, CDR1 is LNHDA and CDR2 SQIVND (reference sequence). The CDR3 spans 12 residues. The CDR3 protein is CASSPDRVQQFF. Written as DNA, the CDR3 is TGTGCCAGTAGTCCCGACAGGGTACAACAGTTCTTC.

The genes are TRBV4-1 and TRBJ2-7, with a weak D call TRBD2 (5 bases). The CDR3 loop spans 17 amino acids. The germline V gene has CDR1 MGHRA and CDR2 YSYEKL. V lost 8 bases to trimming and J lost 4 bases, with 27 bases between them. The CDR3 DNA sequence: TGCGCCAGCCCCAAAGCGAAAGGGATCGGGGAGCTGTACGAGCAGTACTTC. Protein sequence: CASPKAKGIGELYEQYF.

The CDR3 DNA is TGTGCCAGCTCGCCCCAACCCCTGAACACTGAAGCTTTCTTT. The encoded protein is CASSPQPLNTEAFF. The chain has TRBV18 and TRBJ1-1; D unclear. CDR3 length: 14 residues. Looked up from germline, CDR1 is KGHSH and CDR2 is LQKENI. V was cut by 6 bases and J by 0 bases, with 11 bases left in between.